This T cell receptor beta chain was sequenced for a study of blood T cell repertoires in COVID-19. Study-level background: Samples taken during acute and convalescent COVID-19 were collected in the United States, Italy and Spain. PBMCs, B-cell-depleted T cells, or T cells were the source of the cDNA or gDNA that made up the material.

Per the original methods: Estimates of nucleated cell counts were drawn from the amplification of reference gene primers. Profiled with immunoSEQ multiplex PCR; TCRdb holds only in-frame clones, not every one. The DNA was the basis for D and trimming; V, J and clone size are from that table. Of 150,000 to 200,000 clones in the sample, around 82% were seen once. The Seattle patients, enrolled during active infection, were followed longitudinally. The sequence was collected from a woman in her thirties or forties with COVID-19, enrolled during active disease. Sequenced input: peripheral blood.

The CDR3 sequence is CATSPGLGGIQFF. CDR3 sequence (DNA): TGTGCCACCAGTCCTGGACTAGGCGGGATTCAGTTCTTC. J is TRBJ2-1 and V is TRBV24-1; 7 bases fit TRBD2. This CDR3 has 13 residues. V shed 6 bases and J 13 bases; nucleotides not matched to a gene: 11. Germline V gene data show CDR1 as KGHDR and CDR2 as SFDVKD.